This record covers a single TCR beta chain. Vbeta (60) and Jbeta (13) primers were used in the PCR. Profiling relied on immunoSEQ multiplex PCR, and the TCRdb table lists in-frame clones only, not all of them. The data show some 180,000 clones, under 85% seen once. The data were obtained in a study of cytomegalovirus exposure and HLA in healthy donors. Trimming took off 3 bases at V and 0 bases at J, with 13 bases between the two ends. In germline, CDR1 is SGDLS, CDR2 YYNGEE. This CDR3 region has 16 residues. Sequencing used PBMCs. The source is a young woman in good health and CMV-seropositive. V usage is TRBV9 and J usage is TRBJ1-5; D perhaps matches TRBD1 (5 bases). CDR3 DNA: TGTGCCAGCAGCGCAAGCGGGGGGAATAGCAATCAGCCCCAGCATTTT. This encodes CASSASGGNSNQPQHF.